The 24 T cell receptor beta chains listed next were all sequenced from one sample in a study of cytomegalovirus exposure and HLA in healthy donors. The study ran its PCR with 60 Vbeta and 13 Jbeta primers. Generated by immunoSEQ multiplex PCR, the TCRdb table keeps only in-frame clones and is missing some. This table holds 150,000 to 200,000 clones, about four fifths found once. The sample comprised PBMCs. The receptors derive from a woman aged 18-29 years in good health and CMV-seropositive.

V and J are TRBV27 and TRBJ2-2, with D maybe TRBD1 (6 bases). This CDR3 region has 16 residues. Germline assignment: CDR1 MNHEY and CDR2 SMNVEV (reference sequence). Trimming pared 6 bases from V and 6 bases from J, leaving 20 bases between. CDR3 nucleotide sequence: TGTGCCAGCAGCCTATTCGAGGGGGTCACTCCCGGGGAGCTGTTTTTT. This gives the protein CASSLFEGVTPGELFF.

The chain joins TRBV27 to TRBJ2-5; TRBD2 matches 10 bases. The germline V gene has CDR1 MNHEY and CDR2 SMNVEV (reference sequence). V was clipped by 7 bases and J by 2 bases; unmatched bases: 4. The CDR3 spans 14 residues. CDR3 loop: CASTSGGIQETQYF. The DNA of the CDR3 is TGTGCCAGCACTAGCGGGGGCATACAAGAGACCCAGTACTTC.

In this sample, this clone turned up once. The CDR3 DNA reads as TGTGCCAGCAGTTACTCGTTCGGGGGGCTGAACACTGAAGCTTTCTTT. Translated, it gives CASSYSFGGLNTEAFF. The chain couples TRBV6-5 to TRBJ1-1; TRBD1 might be the D (6 bases). Germline V gene data show CDR1 as MNHEY and CDR2 as SVGAGI. The CDR3 sequence is 16 residues long. V was shortened by 0 bases and J by 0 bases, with 11 bases between the two germline ends.

The chain joins TRBV7-9 to TRBJ1-1; 9 positions agree with TRBD1. Germline CDR1 is SEHNR and CDR2 is FQNEAQ (reference sequence). V lost 1 base, J lost 7 bases, and 7 bases stayed unmatched. There are 15 residues in the CDR3. Here the CDR3 DNA reads TGTGCCAGCAGCTTAGACACAGGGGGCAGGGGTGAAGCTTTCTTT. Translation: CASSLDTGGRGEAFF. Full variable domain (outside the CDR3, taken from reference TRBV7-9 and TRBJ1-1): DTGVSQNPRHKITKRGQNVTFRCDPISEHNRLYWYRQTLGQGPEFLTYFQNEAQLEKSRLLSDRFSAERPKGSFSTLEIQRTEQGDSAMYLCASSLDTGGRGEAFFGQGTRLTVV.

The V call is TRBV29-1, the J call TRBJ1-2; D gene ambiguous. Germline assignment: CDR1 SQVTM and CDR2 ANQGSEA. The V and J ends lost 8 bases and 6 bases respectively, with 19 bases between them. This CDR3 is 13 amino acids long. Here the CDR3 DNA reads TGCAGCATTGGACTAGAAGCGAGTGATGGCTACACCTTC. Translation: CSIGLEASDGYTF.

V is TRBV27 and J is TRBJ2-3; D unresolved. V dropped 2 bases and J dropped 0 bases, with 9 bases sitting between them. CDR1 is MNHEY and CDR2 is SMNVEV in the germline V gene (reference sequence). This CDR3 region has 15 residues. CDR3 in amino acids: CASSLVRGSTDTQYF. DNA for the CDR3: TGTGCCAGCAGTTTAGTAAGAGGCAGCACAGATACGCAGTATTTT.

The chain links TRBV6-5 to TRBJ1-1, with D hard to call. The germline CDR1 and CDR2 sequences are MNHEY and SVGAGI. V lost 3 bases, J lost 0 bases, and 5 bases lay in between. There are 13 residues in the CDR3. CDR3 in DNA: TGTGCCAGCAGTTATAGCGTGAACACTGAAGCTTTCTTT. Its protein is CASSYSVNTEAFF.

The J gene is TRBJ1-2, the V gene TRBV28; D gene uncertain. This CDR3 has 11 residues. Germline V gene sequence: CDR1 MDHEN, CDR2 SYDVKM. V was shortened by 7 bases and J by 2 bases, with 5 bases between the two germline ends. The CDR3 protein is CASNINYGYTF. The DNA for the CDR3 is TGTGCCAGCAATATAAACTATGGCTACACCTTC.

This chain joins TRBV13 and TRBJ2-7; possibly TRBD2 for D (6 bases). This CDR3 has 15 residues. Looked up from germline, CDR1 is PRHDT and CDR2 is FYEKMQ (reference sequence). Trimming cost V 0 bases and J 1 base, with 10 bases left between them. This CDR3 is CASSLGLGGSYEQYF. For the CDR3, the DNA is TGTGCCAGCAGCTTAGGCCTTGGAGGGTCCTACGAGCAGTACTTC.

The V and J genes are TRBV6-1 and TRBJ2-3; TRBD1 matches at 8 bases. Per the germline V gene, CDR1 is MNHNS and CDR2 is SASEGT. V trimming: 2 bases; J trimming: 5 bases; junction bases outside the gene matches: 6. The CDR3 is made up of 15 amino acids. The CDR3 bases are TGTGCCAGCAGTGAACATACAGGGGGTAGAGATACGCAGTATTTT. Translating gives CASSEHTGGRDTQYF.

CDR3 sequence (DNA): TGTGCCAGCAGCTTAGGCCCACTAGCGACTCAGTTCTTC. Its protein is CASSLGPLATQFF. V gene TRBV11-3 combines with J gene TRBJ2-1, with TRBD2 matching over 7 bases. CDR1 SGHNT and CDR2 YENEEA come from the germline V gene. The CDR3 sequence is 13 residues long. Losses at the gene ends were 1 base for V and 13 bases for J; bases not matched to a gene: 7.

The genes are TRBV11-2 and TRBJ1-2; D might be TRBD1 (5 bases). Germline V lookup: CDR1 SGHAT, CDR2 FQNNGV. Trimming pared 0 bases from V and 7 bases from J, leaving 12 bases between. The CDR3 contains 14 residues. CDR3 protein: CASSLDPQGSGYTF. CDR3 nucleotide sequence: TGTGCCAGCAGCTTAGATCCGCAGGGTTCTGGCTACACCTTC.

This chain uses TRBV9 with TRBJ2-1; D is undetermined. Germline values: CDR1 SGDLS, CDR2 YYNGEE. V was cut by 0 bases and J by 0 bases, with 4 bases left in between. The CDR3 runs 14 residues. The CDR3 bases are TGTGCCAGCAGCGTAGCGAGCTCCTACAATGAGCAGTTCTTC. Protein product: CASSVASSYNEQFF.

Here the CDR3 DNA reads TGTGCCAGTAGCACGACAGTTTATGGCTACACCTTC. Translating gives CASSTTVYGYTF. The genes are TRBV19 and TRBJ1-2; D might be TRBD1 (5 bases). CDR1 and CDR2 from the germline V gene are LNHDA and SQIVND (reference sequence). The V gene lost 6 bases and the J gene lost 5 bases, with 10 bases spanning the gap. This CDR3 contains 12 residues.

V and J are TRBV4-1 and TRBJ1-2, with TRBD1 matching 9 bases. V gave up 1 base and J gave up 4 bases; unmatched junction bases: 7. This CDR3 contains 16 residues. Looked up from germline, CDR1 is MGHRA and CDR2 is YSYEKL. CDR3 nucleotide sequence: TGCGCCAGCAGCCAAGGGGATCTACAGGGGGCCTATGGCTACACCTTC. Protein product: CASSQGDLQGAYGYTF.

The chain uses TRBV29-1 and TRBJ2-1, with TRBD1 matching over 7 bases. CDR3 length: 18 amino acids. The V gene's germline CDR1 is SQVTM and CDR2 ANQGSEA. V trimming: 7 bases; J trimming: 7 bases; junction bases outside the gene matches: 25. CDR3 in DNA: TGCAGCGCCGATATCCCCCCCCGACAGGGCGGGTTTAGTAATGAGCAGTTCTTC. Amino acids: CSADIPPRQGGFSNEQFF.

The chain links TRBV29-1 to TRBJ1-2, with D possibly matching TRBD1 (5 bases). The CDR3 runs to 14 residues. The germline gives CDR1 SQVTM, CDR2 ANQGSEA. Between the trimmed V and J ends, which lost 3 bases and 3 bases, there was a span of 14 bases. CDR3 sequence: CSVEGRGIDYGYTF. The CDR3 DNA reads as TGCAGCGTTGAGGGGCGGGGTATAGACTATGGCTACACCTTC.

V is TRBV19 and J is TRBJ1-2, with 11 bases lining up with TRBD1. This CDR3 comprises 13 residues. Trimming cost V 9 bases and J 5 bases; bases outside gene matches: 5. Germline loops: CDR1 LNHDA, CDR2 SQIVND (reference sequence). CDR3 sequence reads: CASKGQGEYGYTF. In nucleotides, the CDR3 is TGTGCCAGCAAGGGACAGGGGGAGTATGGCTACACCTTC. Full variable domain (remainder filled in from reference TRBV19 and TRBJ1-2): DGGITQSPKYLFRKEGQNVTLSCEQNLNHDAMYWYRQDPGQGLRLIYYSQIVNDFQKGDIAEGYSVSREKKESFPLTVTSAQKNPTAFYLCASKGQGEYGYTFGSGTRLTVV.

The chain joins TRBV6-5 to TRBJ1-2; D uncertain. The germline gives CDR1 MNHEY, CDR2 SVGAGI. The CDR3 is 13 amino acids. V shed 6 bases and J shed 0 bases, with 8 bases lying between them. CDR3 sequence reads: CASRAQANYGYTF. The CDR3 region has the DNA TGTGCCAGCAGAGCCCAGGCTAACTATGGCTACACCTTC.

The chain couples TRBV7-2 to TRBJ1-1, with D uncertain. Per germline, CDR1 SGHTA and CDR2 FQGNSA. This CDR3 region has 15 residues. The V gene lost 4 bases and the J gene lost 0 bases, with 12 bases spanning the gap. The CDR3 nucleotides read TGTGCCAGCAGCTCCCCGGAGAGTATGAACACTGAAGCTTTCTTT. It codes for CASSSPESMNTEAFF.

The chain combines TRBV28 with TRBJ1-1; D not resolved. The germline gives CDR1 MDHEN, CDR2 SYDVKM. Trimming left V 5 bases short and J 1 base short, with 11 bases between. The CDR3 loop spans 14 amino acids. CDR3 DNA: TGTGCCAGCAGTAGAACTAACCCGAACACTGAAGCTTTCTTT. This gives the protein CASSRTNPNTEAFF.

The chain combines TRBV11-2 with TRBJ2-7; the D is unclear. The CDR3 contains 13 residues. The V and J ends lost 3 bases and 3 bases respectively, with 9 bases between them. Germline CDR1 reads SGHAT; CDR2 reads FQNNGV. Written as DNA, the CDR3 is TGTGCCAGCAGCTTTAATACAATCTACGAGCAGTACTTC. Its translation is CASSFNTIYEQYF.

This clone was picked up one time. The J gene is TRBJ2-7, the V gene TRBV7-6; 7 bases are shared with TRBD1. The CDR3 consists of 17 residues. The ends lost 1 base at V and 7 bases at J; junction bases unmatched: 16. The germline V gene has CDR1 SGHVS and CDR2 FNYEAQ. In DNA form, the CDR3 reads TGTGCCAGCAGCTTAGGTATTCTGAGACAGGGACCTACGGAGCAGTACTTC. This encodes CASSLGILRQGPTEQYF.

The chain combines TRBV7-9 with TRBJ1-2; D gene uncertain. This CDR3 spans 18 amino acids. With 1 base removed from V and 3 bases from J, the gap between germline ends came to 21 bases. Germline CDR1 is SEHNR and CDR2 is FQNEAQ (reference sequence). This chain's CDR3 is CASSLGGFSSLEDYGYTF. The CDR3 nucleotides read TGTGCCAGCAGCTTAGGTGGATTTAGCTCCCTCGAGGACTATGGCTACACCTTC.